Described below is a single T cell receptor beta chain sequence and its context. Antigen specificity is unknown. This record belongs to a study of blood T cells in healthy people across ages. Regarding the study as a whole: Significant beta diversity loss was already apparent by age approximately 37, declining roughly linearly.

Alongside a J-beta primer mix, a sample-barcoded 5' primer served in a second PCR lasting about 7 to 11 cycles. TCRdb fed the 5' RACE reads into MiXCR, producing one record per CDR3 protein. The sample holds hundreds of thousands of distinct CDR3 sequences, 20% to 30% seen once. Donation came from healthy Caucasian individuals in Russia who were aged roughly 6 to 95. The length of the CDR3 is 18 residues. Trimming removed 0 bases from V and 7 bases from J, with 24 bases in between. Germline-derived CDR1 and CDR2 are SGHAT and FQNNGV. This sample also appeared in a second study, on T cells of mothers and their children. Per that study: Over five children and their three healthy Caucasian mothers were the donors.

The chain carries TRBV11-2 and TRBJ1-2; no reliable D call. The receptor was derived from a boy younger than 18 in good health. The sample consisted of blood. The CDR3: CASSLDIWQNFSRGGYTF. DNA for the CDR3: TGTGCCAGCAGCTTAGATATATGGCAGAACTTCTCCCGCGGTGGCTACACCTTC.